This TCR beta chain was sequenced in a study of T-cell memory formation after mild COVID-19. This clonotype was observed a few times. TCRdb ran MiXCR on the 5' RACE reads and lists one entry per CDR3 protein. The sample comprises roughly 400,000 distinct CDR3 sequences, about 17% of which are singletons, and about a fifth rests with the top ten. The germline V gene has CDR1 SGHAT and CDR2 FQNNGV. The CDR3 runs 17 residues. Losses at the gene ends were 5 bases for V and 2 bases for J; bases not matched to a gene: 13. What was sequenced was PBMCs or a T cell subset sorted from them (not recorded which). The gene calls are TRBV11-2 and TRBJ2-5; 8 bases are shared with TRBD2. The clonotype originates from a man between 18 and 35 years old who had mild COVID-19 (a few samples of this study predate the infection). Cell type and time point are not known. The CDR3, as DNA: TGTGCCAGCAGCCCTGGATGGGGGCTAGCGGGTCAAGAGACCCAGTACTTC. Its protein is CASSPGWGLAGQETQYF.